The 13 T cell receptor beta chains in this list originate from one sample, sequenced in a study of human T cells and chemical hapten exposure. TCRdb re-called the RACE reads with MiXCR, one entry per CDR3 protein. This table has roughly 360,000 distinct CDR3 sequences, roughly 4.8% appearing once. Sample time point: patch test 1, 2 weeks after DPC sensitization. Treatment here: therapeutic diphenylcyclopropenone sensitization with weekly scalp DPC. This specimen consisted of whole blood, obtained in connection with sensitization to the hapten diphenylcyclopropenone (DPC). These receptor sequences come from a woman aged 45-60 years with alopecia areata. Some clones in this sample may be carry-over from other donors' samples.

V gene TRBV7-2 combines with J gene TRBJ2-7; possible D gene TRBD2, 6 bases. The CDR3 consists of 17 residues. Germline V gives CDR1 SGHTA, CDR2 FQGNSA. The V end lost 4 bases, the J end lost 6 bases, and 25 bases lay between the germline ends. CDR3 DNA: TGTGCCAGCAGCTCTCCCCCCGCCGGGACTCTCTTTTCCGAGCAGTACTTC. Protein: CASSSPPAGTLFSEQYF.

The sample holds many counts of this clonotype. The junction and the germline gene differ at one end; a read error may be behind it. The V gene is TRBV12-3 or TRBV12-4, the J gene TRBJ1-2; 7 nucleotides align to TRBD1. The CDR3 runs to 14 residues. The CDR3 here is CASSYDRAKYGYTF. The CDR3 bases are TGTGCCAGCAGCTACGACAGGGCTAAGTATGGCTACACCTTC.

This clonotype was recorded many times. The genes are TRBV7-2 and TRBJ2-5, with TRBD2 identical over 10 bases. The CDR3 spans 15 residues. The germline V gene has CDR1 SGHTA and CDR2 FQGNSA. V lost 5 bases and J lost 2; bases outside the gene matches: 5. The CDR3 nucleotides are TGTGCCAGCAGCCCCCGGACTAGCGGACAAGAGACCCAGTACTTC. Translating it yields CASSPRTSGQETQYF.

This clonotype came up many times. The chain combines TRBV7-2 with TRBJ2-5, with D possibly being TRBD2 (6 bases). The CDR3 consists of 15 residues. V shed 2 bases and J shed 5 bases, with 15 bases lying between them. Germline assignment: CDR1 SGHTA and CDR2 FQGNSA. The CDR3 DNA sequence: TGTGCCAGCAGCTTATTGGGGGAGGTGGTGGAGACCCAGTACTTC. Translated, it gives CASSLLGEVVETQYF. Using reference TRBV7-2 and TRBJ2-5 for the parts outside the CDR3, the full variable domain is GAGVSQSPSNKVTEKGKDVELRCDPISGHTALYWYRQSLGQGLEFLIYFQGNSAPDKSGLPSDRFSAERTGGSVSTLTIQRTQQEDSAVYLCASSLLGEVVETQYFGPGTRLLVL.

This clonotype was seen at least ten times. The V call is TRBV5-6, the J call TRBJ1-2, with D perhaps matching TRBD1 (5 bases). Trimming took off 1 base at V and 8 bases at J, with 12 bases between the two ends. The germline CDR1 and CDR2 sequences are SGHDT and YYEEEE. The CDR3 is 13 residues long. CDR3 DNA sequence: TGTGCCAGCAGCTTGAGAGGGGTCGAAGGCTACACCTTC. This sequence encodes CASSLRGVEGYTF.

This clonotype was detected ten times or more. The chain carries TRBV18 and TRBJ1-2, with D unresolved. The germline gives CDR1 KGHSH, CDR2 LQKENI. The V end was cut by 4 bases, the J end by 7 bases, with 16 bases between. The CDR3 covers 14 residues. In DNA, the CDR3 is TGTGCCAGCTCACGAGGTTCGGAAGAAGGTGGCTACACCTTC. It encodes CASSRGSEEGGYTF.

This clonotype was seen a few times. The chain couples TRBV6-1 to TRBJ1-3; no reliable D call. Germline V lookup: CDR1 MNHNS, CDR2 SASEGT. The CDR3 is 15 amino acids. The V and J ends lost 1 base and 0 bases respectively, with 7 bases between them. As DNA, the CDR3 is TGTGCCAGCAGTGAAGGCGAGGACTCTGGAAACACCATATATTTT. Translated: CASSEGEDSGNTIYF.

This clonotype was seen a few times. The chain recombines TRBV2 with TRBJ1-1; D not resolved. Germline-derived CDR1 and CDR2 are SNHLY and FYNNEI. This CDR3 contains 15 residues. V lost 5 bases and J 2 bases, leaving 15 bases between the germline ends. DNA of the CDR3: TGTGCCAGCAGTAATAGCCGAACAGCAAACACTGAAGCTTTCTTT. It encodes CASSNSRTANTEAFF.

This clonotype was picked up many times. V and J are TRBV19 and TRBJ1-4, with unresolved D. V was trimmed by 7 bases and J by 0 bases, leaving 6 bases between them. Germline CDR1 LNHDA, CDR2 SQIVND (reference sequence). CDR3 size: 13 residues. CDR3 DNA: TGTGCCAGTACAGCCTCAACTAATGAAAAACTGTTTTTT. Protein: CASTASTNEKLFF.

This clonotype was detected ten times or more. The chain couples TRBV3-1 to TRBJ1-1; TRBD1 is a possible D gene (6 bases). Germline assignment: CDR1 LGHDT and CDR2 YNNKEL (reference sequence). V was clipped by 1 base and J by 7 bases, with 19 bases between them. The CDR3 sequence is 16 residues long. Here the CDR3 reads CASSQGPPGGGIEAFF. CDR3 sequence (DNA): TGTGCCAGCAGCCAAGGCCCCCCGGGGGGCGGCATTGAAGCTTTCTTT.

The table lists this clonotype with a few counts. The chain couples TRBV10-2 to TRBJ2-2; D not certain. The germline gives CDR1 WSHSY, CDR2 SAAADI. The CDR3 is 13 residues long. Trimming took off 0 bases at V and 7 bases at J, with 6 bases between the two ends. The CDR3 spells CASSESLLGELFF. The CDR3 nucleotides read TGCGCCAGCAGTGAGTCCCTCCTCGGGGAGCTGTTTTTT.

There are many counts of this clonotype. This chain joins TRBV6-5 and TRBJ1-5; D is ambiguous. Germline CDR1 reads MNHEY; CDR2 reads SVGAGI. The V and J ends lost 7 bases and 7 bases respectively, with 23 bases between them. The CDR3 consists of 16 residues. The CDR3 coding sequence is TGTGCCAGCAAAAGTGGCCGGCGGGTTCCCCGCCAGCCCCAGCATTTT. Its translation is CASKSGRRVPRQPQHF.

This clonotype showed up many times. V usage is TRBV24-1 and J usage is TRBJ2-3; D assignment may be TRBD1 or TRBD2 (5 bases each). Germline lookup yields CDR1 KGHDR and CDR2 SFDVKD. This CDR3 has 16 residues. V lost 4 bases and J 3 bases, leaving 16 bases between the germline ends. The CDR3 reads CATSEGDVTGTDTQYF. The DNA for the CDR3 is TGTGCCACCAGTGAGGGGGACGTGACCGGGACAGATACGCAGTATTTT.